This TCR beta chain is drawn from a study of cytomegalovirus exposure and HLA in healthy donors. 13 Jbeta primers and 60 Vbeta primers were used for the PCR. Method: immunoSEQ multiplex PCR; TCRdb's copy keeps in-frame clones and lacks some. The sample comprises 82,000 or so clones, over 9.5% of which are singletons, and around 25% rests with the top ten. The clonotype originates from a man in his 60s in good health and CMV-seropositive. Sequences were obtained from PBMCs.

CDR3 nucleotides: TGTGCCAGCAGTGTGCCTAGCGGGGGGCAGGCAGATACGCAGTATTTT. Its protein product is CASSVPSGGQADTQYF. The chain has TRBV2 and TRBJ2-3, with TRBD2 matching over 11 bases. The ends lost 4 bases at V and 4 bases at J; junction bases unmatched: 7. The CDR3 is 16 residues long. CDR1 is SNHLY and CDR2 is FYNNEI in the germline V gene.